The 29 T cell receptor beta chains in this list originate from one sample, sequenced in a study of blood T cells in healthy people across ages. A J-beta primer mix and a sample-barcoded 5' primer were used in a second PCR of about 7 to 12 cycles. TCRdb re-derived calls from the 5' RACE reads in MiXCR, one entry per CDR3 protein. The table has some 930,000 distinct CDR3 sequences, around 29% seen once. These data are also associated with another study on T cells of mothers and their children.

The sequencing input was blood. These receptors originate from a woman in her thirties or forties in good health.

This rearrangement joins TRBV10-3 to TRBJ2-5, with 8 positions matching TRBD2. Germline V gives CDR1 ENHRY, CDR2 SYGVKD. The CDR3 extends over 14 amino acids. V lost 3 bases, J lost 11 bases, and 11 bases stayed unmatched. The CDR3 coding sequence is TGTGCCATCAGTGATTTAGCGGGGAGGGATGAGCAGTACTTC. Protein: CAISDLAGRDEQYF.

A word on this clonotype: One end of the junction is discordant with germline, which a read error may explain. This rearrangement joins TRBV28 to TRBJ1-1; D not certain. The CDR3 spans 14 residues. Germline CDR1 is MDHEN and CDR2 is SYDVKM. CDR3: CASKWEGANTGAFF. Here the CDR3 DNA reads TGTGCCAGCAAATGGGAGGGAGCCAACACTGGAGCTTTCTTT.

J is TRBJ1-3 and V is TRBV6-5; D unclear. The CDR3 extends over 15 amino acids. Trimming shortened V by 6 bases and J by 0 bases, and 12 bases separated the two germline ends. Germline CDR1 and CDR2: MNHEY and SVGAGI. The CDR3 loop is CASRQTHTSGNTIYF. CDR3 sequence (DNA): TGTGCCAGCAGACAGACACATACCTCTGGAAACACCATATATTTT.

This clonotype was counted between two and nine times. The DNA of the CDR3 is TGTGCCAGCAGTTACTTGCAGGGGAGCTCCTATAATTCACCCCTCCACTTT. This codes for CASSYLQGSSYNSPLHF. The chain combines TRBV6-5 with TRBJ1-6; possibly TRBD1 for D (6 bases). Germline loops: CDR1 MNHEY, CDR2 SVGAGI. The CDR3 has 17 residues. Trimming shortened V by 1 base and J by 0 bases, and 10 bases separated the two germline ends.

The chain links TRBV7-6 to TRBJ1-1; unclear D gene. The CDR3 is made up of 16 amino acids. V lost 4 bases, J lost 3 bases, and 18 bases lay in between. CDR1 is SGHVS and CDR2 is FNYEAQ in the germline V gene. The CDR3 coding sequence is TGTGCCAGCAGCTCCCGGGGAGGGCAGTCCTACACTGAAGCTTTCTTT. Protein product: CASSSRGGQSYTEAFF.

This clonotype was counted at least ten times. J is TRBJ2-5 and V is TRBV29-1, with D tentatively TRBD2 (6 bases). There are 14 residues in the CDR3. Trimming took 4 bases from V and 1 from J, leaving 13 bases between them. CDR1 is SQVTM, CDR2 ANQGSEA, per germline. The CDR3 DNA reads TGCAGCGTTGGACTAGTCGGGAGCCAAGAGACCCAGTACTTC. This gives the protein CSVGLVGSQETQYF.

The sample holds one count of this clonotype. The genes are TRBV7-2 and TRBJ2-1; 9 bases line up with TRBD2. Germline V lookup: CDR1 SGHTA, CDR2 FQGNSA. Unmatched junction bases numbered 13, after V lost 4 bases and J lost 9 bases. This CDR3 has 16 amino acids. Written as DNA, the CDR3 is TGTGCCAGCAGCTCCCAAGGTGGCGGGGGGGCAGTTGAGCAGTTCTTC. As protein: CASSSQGGGGAVEQFF.

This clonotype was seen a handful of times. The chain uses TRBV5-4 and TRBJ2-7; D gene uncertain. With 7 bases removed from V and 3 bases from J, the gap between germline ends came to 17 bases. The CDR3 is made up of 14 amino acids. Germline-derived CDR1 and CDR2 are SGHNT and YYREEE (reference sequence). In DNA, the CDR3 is TGTGCCAGCCGGACGTTTGGTCGCGGCTACGAGCAGTACTTC. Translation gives CASRTFGRGYEQYF.

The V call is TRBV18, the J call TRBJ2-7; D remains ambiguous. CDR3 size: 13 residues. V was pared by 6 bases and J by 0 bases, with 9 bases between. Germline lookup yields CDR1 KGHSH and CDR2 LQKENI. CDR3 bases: TGTGCCAGCTCTGCAGAGGACTCCTACGAGCAGTACTTC. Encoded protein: CASSAEDSYEQYF. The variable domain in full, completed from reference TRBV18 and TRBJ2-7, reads NAGVMQNPRHLVRRRGQEARLRCSPMKGHSHVYWYRQLPEEGLKFMVYLQKENIIDESGMPKERFSAEFPKEGPSILRIQQVVRGDSAAYFCASSAEDSYEQYFGPGTRLTVT.

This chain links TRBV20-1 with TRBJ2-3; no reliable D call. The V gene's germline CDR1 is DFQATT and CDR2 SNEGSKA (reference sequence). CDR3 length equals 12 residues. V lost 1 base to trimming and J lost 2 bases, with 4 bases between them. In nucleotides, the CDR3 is TGCAGTGCTAGAGTCAACACAGATACGCAGTATTTT. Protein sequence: CSARVNTDTQYF.

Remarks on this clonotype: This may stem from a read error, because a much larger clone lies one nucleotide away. CDR3 bases: TGTGCCAGCAGCTTAGATCTTGGCAGAAAGCAGTACTTC. It yields the protein CASSLDLGRKQYF. This rearrangement joins TRBV11-2 to TRBJ2-5; D remains unclear. V was cut by 0 bases and J by 11 bases, with 13 bases left in between. The length of the CDR3 is 13 residues. CDR1 is SGHAT, CDR2 FQNNGV, per germline.

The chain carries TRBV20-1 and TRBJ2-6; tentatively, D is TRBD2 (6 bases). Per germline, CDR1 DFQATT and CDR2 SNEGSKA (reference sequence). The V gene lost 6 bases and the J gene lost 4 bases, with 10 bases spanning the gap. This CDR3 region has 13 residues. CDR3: CSASTSGANVLTF. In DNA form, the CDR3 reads TGCAGTGCGTCCACTAGCGGGGCCAACGTCCTGACTTTC.

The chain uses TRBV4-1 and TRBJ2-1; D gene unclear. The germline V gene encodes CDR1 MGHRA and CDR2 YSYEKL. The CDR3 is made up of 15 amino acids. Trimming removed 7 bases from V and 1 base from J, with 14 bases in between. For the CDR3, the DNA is TGCGCCAGCAAGGGCGCGCTAATGTCCTACAATGAGCAGTTCTTC. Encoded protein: CASKGALMSYNEQFF.

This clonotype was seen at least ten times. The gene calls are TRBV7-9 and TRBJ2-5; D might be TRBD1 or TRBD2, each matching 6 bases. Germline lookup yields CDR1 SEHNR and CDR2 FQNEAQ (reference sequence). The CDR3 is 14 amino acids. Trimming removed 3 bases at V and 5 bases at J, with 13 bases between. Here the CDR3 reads CASSFATGAETQYF. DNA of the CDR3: TGTGCCAGCAGCTTCGCGACGGGGGCGGAGACCCAGTACTTC.

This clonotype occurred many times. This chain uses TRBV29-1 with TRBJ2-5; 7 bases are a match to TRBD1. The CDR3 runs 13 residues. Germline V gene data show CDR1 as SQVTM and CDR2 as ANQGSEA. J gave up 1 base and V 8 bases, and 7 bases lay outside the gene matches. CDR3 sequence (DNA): TGCAGCTATAAACAGGGGATCCAAGAGACCCAGTACTTC. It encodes CSYKQGIQETQYF.

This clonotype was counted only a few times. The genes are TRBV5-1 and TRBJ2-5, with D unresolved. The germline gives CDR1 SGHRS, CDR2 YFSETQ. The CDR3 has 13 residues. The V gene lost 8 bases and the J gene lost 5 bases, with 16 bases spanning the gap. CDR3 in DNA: TGCGCCAGTGTTTTGGCCTTGGGGGAGACCCAGTACTTC. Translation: CASVLALGETQYF.

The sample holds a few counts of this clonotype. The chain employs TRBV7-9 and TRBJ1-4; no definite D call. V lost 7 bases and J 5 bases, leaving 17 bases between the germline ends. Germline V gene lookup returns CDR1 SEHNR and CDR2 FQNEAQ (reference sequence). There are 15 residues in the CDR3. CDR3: CASIPPGRENEKLFF. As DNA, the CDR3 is TGTGCCAGCATCCCCCCCGGACGGGAAAATGAAAAACTGTTTTTT.

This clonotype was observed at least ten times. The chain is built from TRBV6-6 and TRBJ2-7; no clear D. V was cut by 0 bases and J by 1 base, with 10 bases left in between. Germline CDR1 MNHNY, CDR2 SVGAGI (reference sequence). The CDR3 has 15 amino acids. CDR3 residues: CASSYSMGRSYEQYF. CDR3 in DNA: TGTGCCAGCAGTTACTCGATGGGCAGGTCCTACGAGCAGTACTTC.

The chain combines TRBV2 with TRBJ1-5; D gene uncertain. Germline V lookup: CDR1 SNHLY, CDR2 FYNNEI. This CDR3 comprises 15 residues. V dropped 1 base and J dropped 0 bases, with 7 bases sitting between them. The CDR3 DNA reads TGTGCCAGCAGTGAAGAGGGTATTAGCAATCAGCCCCAGCATTTT. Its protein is CASSEEGISNQPQHF.

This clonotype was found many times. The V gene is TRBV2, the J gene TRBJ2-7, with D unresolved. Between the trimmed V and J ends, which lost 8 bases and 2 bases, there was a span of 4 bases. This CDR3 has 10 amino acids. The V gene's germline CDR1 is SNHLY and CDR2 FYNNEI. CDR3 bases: TGTGCCAGCCGGACCTACGAGCAGTACTTC. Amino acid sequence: CASRTYEQYF.

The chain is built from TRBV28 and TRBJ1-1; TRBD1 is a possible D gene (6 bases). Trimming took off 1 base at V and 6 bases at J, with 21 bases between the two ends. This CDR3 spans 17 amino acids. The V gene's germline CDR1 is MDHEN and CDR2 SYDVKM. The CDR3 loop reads CASSLYGGKMGGAEAFF. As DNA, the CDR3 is TGTGCCAGCAGTTTATATGGAGGGAAAATGGGGGGCGCTGAAGCTTTCTTT.

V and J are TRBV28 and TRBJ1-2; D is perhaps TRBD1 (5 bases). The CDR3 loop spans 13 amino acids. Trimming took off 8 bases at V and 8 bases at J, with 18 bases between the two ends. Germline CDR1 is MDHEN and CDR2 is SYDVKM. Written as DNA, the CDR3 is TGTGCCAGCCTATTTTCAGGGAGAGGGGGCTACACCTTC. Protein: CASLFSGRGGYTF.

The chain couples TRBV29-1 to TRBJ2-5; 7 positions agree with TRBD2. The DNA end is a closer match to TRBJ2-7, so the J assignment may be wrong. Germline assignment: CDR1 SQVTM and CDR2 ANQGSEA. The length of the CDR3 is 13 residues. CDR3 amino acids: CSVGGGRSYEQYF. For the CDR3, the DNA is TGCAGCGTTGGGGGAGGGCGCTCCTACGAGCAGTACTTC.

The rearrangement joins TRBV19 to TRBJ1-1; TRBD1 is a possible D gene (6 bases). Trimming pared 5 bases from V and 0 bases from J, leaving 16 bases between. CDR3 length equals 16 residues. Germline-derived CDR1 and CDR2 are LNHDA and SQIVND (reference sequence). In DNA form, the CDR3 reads TGTGCCAGTAGTCCCCTTGGACAGCGAATGAACACTGAAGCTTTCTTT. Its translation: CASSPLGQRMNTEAFF.

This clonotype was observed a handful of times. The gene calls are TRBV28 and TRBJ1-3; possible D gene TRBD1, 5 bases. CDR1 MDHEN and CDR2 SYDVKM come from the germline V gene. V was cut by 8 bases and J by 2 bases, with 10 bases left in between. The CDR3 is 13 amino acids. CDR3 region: CASEDNAGNTIYF. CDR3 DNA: TGTGCCAGCGAGGACAACGCTGGAAACACCATATATTTT.

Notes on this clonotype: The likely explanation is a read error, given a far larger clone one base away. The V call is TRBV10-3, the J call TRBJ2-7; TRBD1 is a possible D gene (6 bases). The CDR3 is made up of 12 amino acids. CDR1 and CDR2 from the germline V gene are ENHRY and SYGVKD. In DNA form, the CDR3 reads TGTGTCAGCAGTCGAGGGGGCTACGAGCAGTACTTC. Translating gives CVSSRGGYEQYF.

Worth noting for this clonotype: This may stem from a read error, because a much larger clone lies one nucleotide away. The CDR3 DNA follows: TGTGCCAGCAGGTCCCCACTTTATGGCTGCACCTTC. Its protein product is CASRSPLYGCTF. The chain recombines TRBV28 with TRBJ1-2; D is unresolved. This CDR3 has 12 residues. Germline V gives CDR1 MDHEN, CDR2 SYDVKM.

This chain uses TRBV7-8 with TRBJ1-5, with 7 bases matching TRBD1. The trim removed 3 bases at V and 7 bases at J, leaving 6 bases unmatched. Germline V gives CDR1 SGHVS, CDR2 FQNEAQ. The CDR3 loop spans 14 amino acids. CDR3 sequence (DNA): TGTGCCAGCAGCTTCCGGGACAGCCGGCAGCCCCAGCATTTT. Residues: CASSFRDSRQPQHF.

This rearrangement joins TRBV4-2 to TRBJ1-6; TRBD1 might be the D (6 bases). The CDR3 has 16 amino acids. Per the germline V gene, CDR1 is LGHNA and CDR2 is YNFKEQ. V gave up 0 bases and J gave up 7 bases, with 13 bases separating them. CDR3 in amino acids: CASSQDLGHRNSPLHF. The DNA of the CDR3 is TGTGCCAGCAGCCAAGATTTGGGACACAGAAATTCACCCCTCCACTTT.